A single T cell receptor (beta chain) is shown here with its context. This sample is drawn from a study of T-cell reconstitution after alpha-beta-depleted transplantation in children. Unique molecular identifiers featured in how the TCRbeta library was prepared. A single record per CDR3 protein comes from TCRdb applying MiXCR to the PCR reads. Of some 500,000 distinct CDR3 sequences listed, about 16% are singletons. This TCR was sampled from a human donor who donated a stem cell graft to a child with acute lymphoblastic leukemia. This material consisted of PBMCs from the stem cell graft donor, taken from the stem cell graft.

CDR3: CASSFRTAEMSYEQYF. The CDR3 DNA sequence: TGTGCCAGCAGCTTCCGGACAGCTGAAATGTCCTACGAGCAGTACTTC. The chain joins TRBV11-2 to TRBJ2-7; the D gene is possibly TRBD1 (6 bases). CDR3 size: 16 residues. The V and J ends lost 3 bases and 1 base respectively, with 16 bases between them. Germline CDR1 is SGHAT and CDR2 is FQNNGV.